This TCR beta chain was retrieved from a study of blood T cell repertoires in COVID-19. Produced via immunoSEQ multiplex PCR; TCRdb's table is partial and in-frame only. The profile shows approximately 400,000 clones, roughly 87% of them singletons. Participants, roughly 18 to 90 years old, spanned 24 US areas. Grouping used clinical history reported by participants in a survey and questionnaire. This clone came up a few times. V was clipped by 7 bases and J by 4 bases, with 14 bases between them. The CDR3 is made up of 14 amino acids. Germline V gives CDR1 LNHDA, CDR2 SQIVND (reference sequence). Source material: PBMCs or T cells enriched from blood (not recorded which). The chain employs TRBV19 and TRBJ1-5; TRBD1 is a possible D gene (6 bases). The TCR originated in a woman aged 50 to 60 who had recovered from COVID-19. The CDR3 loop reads CASNPQQGNQPQHF. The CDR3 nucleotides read TGTGCCAGTAATCCACAACAGGGTAATCAGCCCCAGCATTTT.